This T cell receptor beta chain was retrieved from a study of cytomegalovirus exposure and HLA in healthy donors (dated by TCRdb to 2016 to 2017). Looking at the study overall: According to an earlier analysis of 587 of the donors, 150 million to 200 million T cells yielded 90 million to 140 million unique TCR beta sequences and 250 to 350 Gb of sequence data. Around 300 gigabases of sequencing data and tens of millions of unique TCR sequences were included in an early release covering around 650 HLA-typed donors. Of the roughly 400 genotyped donors, roughly 80% fell in the genetic ancestry cluster associated with self-reported Caucasian donors. The study aimed to test whether signatures of past pathogen exposure could be identified by cataloging public T cell receptors. The study profiled the T cell repertoires of approximately 700 subjects by immunosequencing and related them to cytomegalovirus serostatus. In addition to the first cohort of 666 subjects, a separate validation cohort of 130 or so different subjects was used. To predict cytomegalovirus infection status, the study combined high-throughput TCR immunosequencing, statistical association of individual TCRs with disease status, and machine learning. A later analysis re-analyzed previously published TCR beta repertoires from 666 donors and added high-resolution HLA genotyping to study TCR occurrence patterns. Rather than using new phenotypic data, the later analysis identified candidate immune exposures from TCR beta sequences and from how often those sequences occurred across donors. An earlier analysis of several hundred of the donors used high-throughput TCR beta sequencing to judge whether each TCR beta V gene segment behaved as functional or pseudogenic. Donor age, sex, ethnicity and CMV serostatus were compiled together with the repertoire data. A later genetic analysis used genome-wide SNP genotypes for about 55% of the 666 donors, treating that subset as a discovery cohort. Every repertoire in the discovery cohort had been generated on one and the same sequencing platform. Both class I and class II loci were covered by HLA typing, at four-digit resolution. Typing coverage varied by locus: roughly 620-640 donors for A, B, C, DRB1 and DQB1; some 520 for DQA1; some 610 for DPA1; approximately 470 for DPB1. Four or five DR-DQ haplotypes were treated as single units for association and clustering because of strong linkage in the cohort. On average, around 240,000 unique TCR beta nucleotide sequences were sequenced per donor among about 400 genotyped donors of the cohort, with around 19% of those sequences being non-productive. Overall study results and their limits: Because HLA typing was unavailable for some donors at each locus, only the typed subset was used in association tests. In an earlier analysis of around 600 of the donors, most TCR beta V segments appeared in productive rearrangements about 90% or about 30% of the time, broadly matching IMGT annotations. Several of the top co-occurrence clusters appeared to be linked to parvovirus B19, influenza, CMV and Epstein-Barr virus, according to a later analysis. A later genetic analysis associated a missense DCLRE1C variant with V-gene and J-gene trimming of TCR beta chains, and an independent cohort replicated the association. Compared with equally common non-associated chains, HLA-associated TCR beta chains in a later analysis were more clonally expanded and had lower generation probabilities. According to the authors, the approach could potentially be generalized to other disease states and immunological phenotypes. Only TCR beta chains were sequenced in this cohort, and the absence of alpha or paired-chain data limited detectable features. The study gave a list of 150 to 200 TCR beta chains associated with cytomegalovirus. Assigning TCR associations to individual alleles was difficult when HLA alleles, especially DR and DQ, strongly co-occurred. The presence/absence analyses assumed that sequencing depth was roughly uniform across donors, and that assumption may not be true. The classifier was reported to diagnose cytomegalovirus status with high specificity and sensitivity in both the original and validation cohorts. CMV serostatus was the only immune exposure information available for the cohort. Most TCR sequences were observed very rarely across donors, whereas some public TCRs were present in many individuals. Because the 87-base-pair reads could not distinguish some IMGT-functional V segments, including TRBV6-2 and TRBV6-3, those segments were excluded. At a false discovery rate of 0.05, a later analysis linked some 17,000 TCR beta sequences to specific HLA alleles. Compared with the roughly 720-donor mean, donors in an Asian-associated ancestry cluster had fewer N-insertions in productive TCRs, according to a later genetic analysis. A later analysis found that TCR association rates varied across HLA loci, with DRB1 alleles showing the most associated TCRs and HLA-C alleles the fewest. A further reported finding was that TCR beta sequences accurately predicted the HLA-A and HLA-B alleles for most subjects in the first cohort. In vitro tests confirmed that a few of the cytomegalovirus-associated TCR beta chains recognize cytomegalovirus antigens. The sequencing pipeline was judged likely to have produced a cluster of highly shared sequence variants as a technical artifact. Most CMV-associated TCR beta chains appeared to be HLA-restricted in a later analysis, and the HLA associations seemed to be driven largely by CMV exposure. Because counts were too low, more than 15 rarely observed V segments, including chromosome 9 orphons, were excluded from the earlier analysis of about 500 of the donors. Linkage disequilibrium might explain the correlated functional status among segregating V segments, but an unknown experimental factor could not be excluded.

The cohort comprised some 680 healthy bone marrow donors. All cohort members were sampled while nominally healthy, although unrecorded immune exposures were likely present. The donor tested CMV seropositive and was one of the 289 seropositive cohort members. Each donor provided a peripheral blood sample, and peripheral blood mononuclear cells were used for TCR beta sequencing. Genomic DNA was extracted from the blood cell samples with the Qiagen DNeasy Blood Extraction Kit. Worth noting for this clone: The antigen it binds to is not known. No per-base quality is available; no much larger clone lies one base away.

Its CDR3 holds 14 amino acids, cysteine through phenylalanine. The DNA shown is the 42-base CDR3, in frame from base 1. The V end gives up 4 bases and the J end 10 bases, leaving 10 bases in the junction not matched to a gene. Per the germline V gene, SGHRS is the CDR1 and YFSETQ is the CDR2. Library method: the immunoSEQ multiplex PCR assay. For the multiplex PCR, a mixture combining 60 forward primers for TCR Vbeta segments and 13 reverse primers for TCR Jbeta segments was used. The CDR3 region of rearranged TCR beta genes was amplified from genomic DNA by a multiplex PCR assay. Amplified TCR beta libraries were sequenced as 87-base-pair reads on the Illumina HiSeq System. The study's processing was this. A later analysis tallied roughly 80 million unique TCR beta chains across the 610 or so repertoires, and some 10 million of those chains were shared by two or more donors. Raw reads were error-corrected and collapsed into unique sequences by a nearest-neighbor algorithm in which closely related sequences were merged to remove PCR and sequencing errors. V, D and J gene segments were assigned by aligning CDR3 sequences to IMGT reference sequences. For a sequence to be retained, at least a six-nucleotide match to both a V gene segment and a J gene segment was required. A rearrangement was called productive if the CDR3 had no stop codons and remained in frame with V and J, and every other rearrangement was called non-productive. Following IMGT convention, CDR3 was defined as the stretch from the second conserved V-encoded cysteine up to the conserved J-encoded phenylalanine. The earlier analysis of 587 of the donors excluded sequences that lacked an unambiguous match to a single V gene segment. In an earlier analysis of almost 600 of the donors, a V segment was called functional when productive rearrangements were above 56.7%, and segregating when the standard deviation between donors exceeded 5%. To diagnose cytomegalovirus status from the catalog of TCR beta chain sequences, a statistical classification framework was built. A later analysis assigned V and J genes by comparing TCR nucleotide sequences with IMGT/GENE-DB human TR gene sequences. In a later analysis, CDR3 sequences and most-parsimonious VDJ recombination scenarios were assigned using the TCRdist pipeline. In a later analysis, each TCR beta chain was defined by its CDR3 amino acid sequence together with its V-gene family, and reads without a unique V-gene family were excluded. In a later analysis, fewer than 650 highly shared, low-generation-probability nucleotide sequences were removed to address suspected cross-contamination and a sequencing artifact. In a later analysis, a clonal expansion index for each public chain was calculated from normalized within-repertoire ranks of inferred template counts. Generation probabilities in a later analysis came from a VDJ recombination model fitted to out-of-frame rearrangements, and those results were checked against IGoR. In a later analysis, TCR-TCR, TCR-HLA and TCR-CMV co-occurrence was scored with hypergeometric tests, and a repertoire-size bias correction was applied to TCR pairs. A later analysis estimated false discovery rates by permuting HLA or CMV assignments 20 times. In a later analysis, co-occurring TCRs were grouped with DBSCAN, and TCRdist sequence similarity was added when clustering was performed within HLA-allele-positive subsets. Repertoires with fewer than 30,000 or more than 120,000 public chains were left out of co-occurrence clustering, as were about 5 repertoires with anomalous nucleotide sharing. This immuneACCESS table, as held by TCRdb, lists in-frame sequences with V and J called but not all clones. Of the missing ones, under half trace to an unresolved V gene in checked studies; the others have no known cause. V, J and clone size reflect that table, while D and trimming were determined from the DNA. A total of tens of thousands of clones appear in this sample, around 70% of them only once. The ten largest clones add up to about 22% of the sample.

Sequencing input: PBMCs. The sequence was collected from a man aged 40-49 years in good health and CMV-seropositive. The rearrangement combines TRBV5-1 with TRBJ2-1; a stretch of 8 junction bases matches TRBD1. The CDR3 corresponds to CASSASTGAGEQFF. In nucleotides, the sequence is TGCGCCAGCAGCGCCTCGACAGGGGCCGGGGAGCAGTTCTTC.